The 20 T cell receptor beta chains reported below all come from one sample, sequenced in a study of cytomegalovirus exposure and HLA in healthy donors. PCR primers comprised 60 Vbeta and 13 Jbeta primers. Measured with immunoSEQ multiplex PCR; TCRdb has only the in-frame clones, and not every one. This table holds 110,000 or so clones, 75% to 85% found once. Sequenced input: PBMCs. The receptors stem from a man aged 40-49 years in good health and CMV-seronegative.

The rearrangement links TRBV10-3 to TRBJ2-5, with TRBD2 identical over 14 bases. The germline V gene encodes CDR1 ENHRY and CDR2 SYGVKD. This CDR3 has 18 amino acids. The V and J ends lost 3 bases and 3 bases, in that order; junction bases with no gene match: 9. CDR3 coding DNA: TGTGCCATCAGTGATGCAACCCCGGGACTAGCGGGAGAAGAGACCCAGTACTTC. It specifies CAISDATPGLAGEETQYF.

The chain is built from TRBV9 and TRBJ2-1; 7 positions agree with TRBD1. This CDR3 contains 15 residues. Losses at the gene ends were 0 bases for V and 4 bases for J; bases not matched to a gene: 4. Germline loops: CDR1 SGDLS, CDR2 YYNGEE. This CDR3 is CASSVAPGQYNEQFF. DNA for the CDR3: TGTGCCAGCAGCGTAGCTCCGGGACAGTACAATGAGCAGTTCTTC.

CDR3 region: CASSQQGSSQPQHF. Here the CDR3 DNA reads TGTGCCAGTAGTCAACAGGGTTCGAGTCAGCCCCAGCATTTT. The chain is built from TRBV19 and TRBJ1-5; tentative D call: TRBD1 (6 bases). There are 14 residues in the CDR3. CDR1 and CDR2 (germline): LNHDA, SQIVND (reference sequence). V was shortened by 5 bases and J by 6 bases, with 14 bases between the two germline ends.

Here the CDR3 DNA reads TGTGCCAGCAGCTTAGACGGGACAGGGGGGAGCAATCAGCCCCAGCATTTT. Its translation: CASSLDGTGGSNQPQHF. The V call is TRBV7-2, the J call TRBJ1-5; TRBD1 matches 11 bases. CDR1 and CDR2 (germline): SGHTA, FQGNSA. The CDR3 is made up of 17 amino acids. V shed 1 base and J 1 base; nucleotides not matched to a gene: 3.

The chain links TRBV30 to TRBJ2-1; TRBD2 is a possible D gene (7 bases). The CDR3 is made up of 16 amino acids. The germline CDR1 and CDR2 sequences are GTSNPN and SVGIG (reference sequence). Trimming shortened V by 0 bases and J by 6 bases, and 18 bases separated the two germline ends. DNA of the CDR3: TGTGCCTGGAGTGTCGCGGGGGCACACATCGTCAATGAGCAGTTCTTC. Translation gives CAWSVAGAHIVNEQFF.

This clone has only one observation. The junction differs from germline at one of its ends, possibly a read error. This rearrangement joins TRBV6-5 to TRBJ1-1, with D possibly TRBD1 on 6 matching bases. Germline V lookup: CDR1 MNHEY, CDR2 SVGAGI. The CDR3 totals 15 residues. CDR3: CASSLSRTAGADLGF. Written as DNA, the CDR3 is TGTGCCAGCAGTTTATCCAGGACAGCCGGGGCCGACTTAGGCTTT.

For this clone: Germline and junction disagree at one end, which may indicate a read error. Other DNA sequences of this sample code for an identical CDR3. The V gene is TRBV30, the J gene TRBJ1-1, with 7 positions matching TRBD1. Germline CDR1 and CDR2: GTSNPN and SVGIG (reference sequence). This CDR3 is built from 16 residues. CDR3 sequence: CAWKAYRGGRNTEAFF. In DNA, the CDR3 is TGTGCCTGGAAAGCTTACAGGGGTGGAAGGAACACTGAGGCTTTCTTT. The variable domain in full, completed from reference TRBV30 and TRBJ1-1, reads SQTIHQWPATLVQPVGSPLSLECTVEGTSNPNLYWYRQAAGRGLQLLFYSVGIGQISSEVPQNLSASRPQDRQFILSSKKLLLSDSGFYLCAWKAYRGGRNTEAFFGQGTRLTVV.

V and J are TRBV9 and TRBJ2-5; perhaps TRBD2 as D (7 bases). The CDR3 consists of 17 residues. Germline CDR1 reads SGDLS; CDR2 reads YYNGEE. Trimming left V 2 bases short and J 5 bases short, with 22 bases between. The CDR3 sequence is CASSVPRGGFSEETQYF. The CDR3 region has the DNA TGTGCCAGCAGCGTCCCAAGGGGGGGCTTCAGCGAGGAGACCCAGTACTTC. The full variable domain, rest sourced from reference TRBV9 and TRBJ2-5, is DSGVTQTPKHLITATGQRVTLRCSPRSGDLSVYWYQQSLDQGLQFLIQYYNGEERAKGNILERFSAQQFPDLHSELNLSSLELGDSALYFCASSVPRGGFSEETQYFGPGTRLLVL.

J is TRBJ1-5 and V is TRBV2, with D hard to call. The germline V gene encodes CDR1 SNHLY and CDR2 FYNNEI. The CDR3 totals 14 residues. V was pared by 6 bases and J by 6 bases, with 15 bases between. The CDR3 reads CASSHEGEGQPQHF. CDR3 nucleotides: TGTGCCAGCAGCCACGAGGGTGAAGGTCAGCCCCAGCATTTT.

The CDR3 sequence is CASSYYLQTNYGYTF. The CDR3 bases are TGTGCCAGCAGCTATTATCTACAGACTAACTATGGCTACACCTTC. V gene TRBV7-2 combines with J gene TRBJ1-2; D unclear. V was shortened by 4 bases and J by 0 bases, with 12 bases between the two germline ends. The CDR3 covers 15 residues. Looked up from germline, CDR1 is SGHTA and CDR2 is FQGNSA.

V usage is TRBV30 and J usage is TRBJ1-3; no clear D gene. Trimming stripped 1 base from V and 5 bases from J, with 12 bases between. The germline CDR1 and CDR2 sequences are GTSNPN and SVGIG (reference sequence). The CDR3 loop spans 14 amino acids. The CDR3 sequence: CAWSAAGNRNTIYF. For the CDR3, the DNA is TGTGCCTGGAGTGCGGCCGGGAATAGAAACACCATATATTTT.

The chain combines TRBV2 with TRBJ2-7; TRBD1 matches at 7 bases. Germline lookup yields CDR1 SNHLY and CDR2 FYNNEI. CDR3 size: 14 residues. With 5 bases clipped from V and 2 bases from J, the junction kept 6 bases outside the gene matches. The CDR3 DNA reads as TGTGCCAGCAGTCTGTACAGGGGAGCCTACGAGCAGTACTTC. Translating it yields CASSLYRGAYEQYF. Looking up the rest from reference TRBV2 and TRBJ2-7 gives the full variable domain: EPEVTQTPSHQVTQMGQEVILRCVPISNHLYFYWYRQILGQKVEFLVSFYNNEISEKSEIFDDQFSVERPDGSNFTLKIRSTKLEDSAMYFCASSLYRGAYEQYFGPGTRLTVT.

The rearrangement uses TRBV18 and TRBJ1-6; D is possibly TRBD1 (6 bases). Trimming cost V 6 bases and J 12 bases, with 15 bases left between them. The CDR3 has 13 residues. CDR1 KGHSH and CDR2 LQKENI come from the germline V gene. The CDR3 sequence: CASSPGGLEPLHF. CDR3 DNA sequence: TGTGCCAGCTCCCCCGGGGGGCTGGAACCCCTCCACTTT.

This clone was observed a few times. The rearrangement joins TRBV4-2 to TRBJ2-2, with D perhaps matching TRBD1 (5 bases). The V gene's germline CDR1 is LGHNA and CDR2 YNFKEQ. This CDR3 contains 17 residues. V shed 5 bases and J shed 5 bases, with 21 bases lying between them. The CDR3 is CASSVYIGQGWTGELFF. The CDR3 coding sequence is TGTGCCAGCAGCGTTTACATAGGTCAGGGCTGGACCGGGGAGCTGTTTTTT.

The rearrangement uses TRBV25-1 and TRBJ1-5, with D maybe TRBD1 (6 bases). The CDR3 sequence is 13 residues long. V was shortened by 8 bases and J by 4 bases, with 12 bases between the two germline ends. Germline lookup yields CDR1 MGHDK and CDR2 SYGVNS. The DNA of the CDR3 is TGTGCCAGCCGCGGGGGGCTGAATCAGCCCCAGCATTTT. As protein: CASRGGLNQPQHF.

The CDR3 sequence is CASSVPGQGYGYTF. The CDR3 coding sequence is TGTGCCAGCTCAGTTCCGGGACAGGGCTATGGCTACACCTTC. The chain uses TRBV18 and TRBJ1-2; 9 positions agree with TRBD1. The CDR3 extends over 14 amino acids. CDR1 is KGHSH, CDR2 LQKENI, per germline. J lost 4 bases, V lost 5 bases, and 5 bases had no gene match. The full variable domain, rest sourced from reference TRBV18 and TRBJ1-2, is NAGVMQNPRHLVRRRGQEARLRCSPMKGHSHVYWYRQLPEEGLKFMVYLQKENIIDESGMPKERFSAEFPKEGPSILRIQQVVRGDSAAYFCASSVPGQGYGYTFGSGTRLTVV.

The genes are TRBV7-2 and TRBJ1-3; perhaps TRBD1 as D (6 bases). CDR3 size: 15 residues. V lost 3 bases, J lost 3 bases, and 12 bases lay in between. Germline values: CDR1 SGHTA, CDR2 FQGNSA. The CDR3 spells CASSFQGSGGNTIYF. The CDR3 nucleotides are TGTGCCAGCAGCTTTCAGGGGTCGGGTGGAAACACCATATATTTT.

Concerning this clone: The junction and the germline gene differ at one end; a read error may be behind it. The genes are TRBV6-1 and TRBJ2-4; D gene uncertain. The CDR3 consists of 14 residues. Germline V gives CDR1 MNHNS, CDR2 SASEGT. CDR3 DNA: TGTGCCAGCAGGGTGGCCAGCTCTAAAAACAGTCAGTACTTC. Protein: CASRVASSKNSQYF.

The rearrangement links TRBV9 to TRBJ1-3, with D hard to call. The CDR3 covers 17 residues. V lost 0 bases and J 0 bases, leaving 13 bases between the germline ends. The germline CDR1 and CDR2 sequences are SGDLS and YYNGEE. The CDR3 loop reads CASSVGEATLSGNTIYF. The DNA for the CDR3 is TGTGCCAGCAGCGTAGGGGAGGCAACACTCTCTGGAAACACCATATATTTT.

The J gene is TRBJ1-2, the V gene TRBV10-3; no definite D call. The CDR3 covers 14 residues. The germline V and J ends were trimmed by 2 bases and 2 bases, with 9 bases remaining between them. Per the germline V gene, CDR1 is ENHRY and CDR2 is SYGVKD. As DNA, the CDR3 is TGTGCCATCAGTGAGGCACGGAGAAACTATGGCTACACCTTC. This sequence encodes CAISEARRNYGYTF.